The sequence of this T cell receptor beta chain was determined in a study of long-term antiretroviral therapy in people with HIV (dated by TCRdb to the early 2020s). For the study in its entirety: Collection of the earliest samples took place about a decade ahead of the 2015 WHO recommendation for immediate ART, at a time when ART was typically delayed until CD4 counts fell. This retrospective serial study examined whether starting ART and sustained HIV suppression were associated with changes in the composition and diversity of the TRB repertoire in peripheral blood. The cohort contributed 150 to 200 cryopreserved PBMC samples from about 31 adults with confirmed HIV infection, collected serially over a mean of around 6 years (range 1-12). Among the approximately 30 participants with HIV, about a dozen were female. No cross-contamination during QIAcube processing was shown when test extractions of a monoclonal T-cell line were performed alongside roughly 30 polyclonal samples.

Participants were included only if at least one PBMC sample before ART initiation and at least two post-ART samples were available. Treatment was received in the United States of America by all participants with HIV. Before DNA extraction, cryopreserved samples of about 1-10 million PBMC were thawed and washed. At the time of the earliest PBMC sample, participants with HIV were aged between about 23 and 54 years. PBMC samples were contributed by each participant from 1-4 timepoints before ART initiation and 2-8 timepoints after ART initiation, with a median of 7 samples. Serial HIV viral load, CD4+ T-cell count, ART history and demographic data were obtained for every participant. Genomic DNA was extracted from unsorted PBMC with a Qiagen kit on a QIAcube, processed in batches of 12 samples. As regards this clone: Its cognate antigen has yet to be identified. No base qualities exist here, and no much larger clone lies one base off it.

The immunoSEQ hsTCRB v3.0 assay was used at survey level resolution for TRB variable region sequencing. A depth of roughly 35,000-50,000 T-cell genomes per sample was targeted for TRB sequencing. Pooled TRB libraries were sequenced on an Illumina MiSeq with a v3 150-cycle kit. The authors' pipeline ran thus. Repertoire analysis was run in R within a reproducible Nextflow workflow that covered QC, data transformation and analysis. LymphoSeq2, an R package for AIRR-Seq data exploration, was used to implement custom analyses. A handful of samples yielding fewer than 5000 total TRB sequences were excluded, leaving more than 150 analyzed HIV repertoires. Among the roughly 180 retained HIV repertoires, 55 to 60 were collected before ART initiation and roughly 130 after ART initiation. Each repertoire was downsampled to 5000 TRB nucleotide sequences, and summary statistics were averaged across 100 downsampling iterations. The analysis kept only TRB sequences whose CDR3 regions were at least seven amino acids long. Two measures captured diversity: a Shannon entropy-derived clonality score and the Gini coefficient. Repertoire networks linked the top 5000 CDR3 amino acid sequences whenever two sequences differed by an edit distance of one. For TRB CDR3 amino acid sequences, antigen specificity groups and MHC restriction were predicted with GLIPH2. CDR3 amino acid sequences were matched against VDJdb and McPAS-TCR to flag known CMV, EBV, HIV or tissue antigen associations. Pre-ART, post-ART and control groups were compared with Wilcoxon signed-rank tests and Holm-Bonferroni correction. What TCRdb holds here is the immuneACCESS table cut down to in-frame rearrangements. Part of the clones is not present; checked against another copy, under half of the missing clones reflect an unresolved V gene, and the others are unexplained. V, J and clone size were drawn from that table, and D and trimming were deduced from the DNA. A total of approximately 17,000 clones appear in this sample, roughly 80% of them only once. Clones ranked in the top ten supply roughly 15% of the sample.

Here is what the overall study found, with its caveats: Because PBMC availability was limited, only the TCR beta chain was sequenced, with no alpha chain pairing. Starting ART was linked to a significant rise in TRB diversity, yet even with long-term ART the diversity remained significantly lower than in transplant donor controls. The samples span the years 2004 to 2017, and the ART regimens used at that time may not be as effective as current regimens. Expanded TRB clones identified before ART initiation dominated the repertoire at all time points, although this dominance fluctuated and declined in many PLHIV after ART. Inferences about post-ART repertoire changes were limited because no data were available on ART adherence, viral resistance or therapy changes. Narrower CDR3 length ranges were observed in HIV repertoires than in controls, and an antigen-experienced repertoire with only a slight naive shift after ART was suggested by the network structure. Because pre-ART samples had limited cell numbers, unsorted PBMC were profiled rather than sorted CD4+ and CD8+ T cells.

Via the germline V gene (reference sequence), CDR1 is LNHDA and CDR2 SQIVND. V is clipped by 3 bases and J by 4 bases, and the sequence between their germline boundaries is 12 bases long. The CDR3 contains 14 residues, cysteine and phenylalanine counted. The entry retains the CDR3 DNA only, 42 bases that are in frame from base 1. The input for sequencing was unsorted PBMCs, taken around 2.2 years before starting antiretroviral therapy. This chain joins TRBV19 to TRBJ2-5; a weak D assignment points to TRBD2 (6 bases agree). The sequence derives from a man aged 25 to 40 with HIV. In nucleotides, the sequence is TGTGCCAGTAGTATCGGACTGGGGGGAGAGACCCAGTACTTC. This encodes CASSIGLGGETQYF.